The clone carrying this T cell receptor beta chain was observed many times. Its specificity is unknown. This sample is drawn from a study of Graves' ophthalmopathy and Graves' hyperthyroidism. Study summary: The authors defined stable hyperthyroidism as no ophthalmopathy within 18 months of follow-up. Study outcomes and limitations: Appearing in blood as well were most expanded thyroid clonotypes above 0.001 frequency.

Hyperthyroidism cases were recent diagnoses of under 2 months' duration in people aged 18 to 65. The CDR3 has 16 residues. V lost 4 bases and J lost 0; bases outside the gene matches: 5. In germline, CDR1 is MGHDK, CDR2 SYGVNS. Transcripts of RNA were the source for amplifying TCR beta CDR3 regions. The first-round RT-PCR employed HTBI primers together with the Qiagen OneStep RT-PCR kit. A multiplex PCR was then performed as the second round. TCRdb redid the calling of the multiplex PCR reads with MiXCR, one entry per CDR3 protein. The data hold around 520,000 distinct CDR3 sequences, with 35% to 45% observed a single time.

J is TRBJ2-3 and V is TRBV25-1, with TRBD2 identical over 9 bases. The receptor comes from an adult man with Graves' hyperthyroidism. Sequencing was carried out using peripheral blood or thyroid tissue (not recorded which). The CDR3 region has the DNA TGTGCCAGCAGTGCGCCTAGCGGGGATAGCACAGATACGCAGTATTTT. Its translation: CASSAPSGDSTDTQYF. Full variable domain (missing parts from reference TRBV25-1 and TRBJ2-3): EADIYQTPRYLVIGTGKKITLECSQTMGHDKMYWYQQDPGMELHLIHYSYGVNSTEKGDLSSESTVSRIRTEHFPLTLESARPSHTSQYLCASSAPSGDSTDTQYFGPGTRLTVL.